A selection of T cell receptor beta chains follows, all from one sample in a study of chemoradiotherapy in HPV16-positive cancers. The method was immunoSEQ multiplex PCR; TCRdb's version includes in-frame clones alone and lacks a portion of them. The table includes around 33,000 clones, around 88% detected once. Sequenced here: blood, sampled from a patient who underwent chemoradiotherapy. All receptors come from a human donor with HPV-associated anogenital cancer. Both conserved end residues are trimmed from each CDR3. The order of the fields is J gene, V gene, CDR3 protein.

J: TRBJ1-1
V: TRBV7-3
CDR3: ASSLGQNTEAF

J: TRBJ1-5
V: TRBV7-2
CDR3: ASSPVRGAANQPQH

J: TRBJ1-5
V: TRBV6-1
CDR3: ASSRAGYSNQPQH

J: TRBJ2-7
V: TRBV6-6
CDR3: ASRVTGDSYEQY

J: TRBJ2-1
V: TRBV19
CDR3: ASSIEPYNEQF

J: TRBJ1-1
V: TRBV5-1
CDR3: ASRTGGSDTEAF

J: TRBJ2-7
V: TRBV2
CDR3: ASSVRY

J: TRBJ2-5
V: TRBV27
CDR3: ASSPTGRGGWETQY

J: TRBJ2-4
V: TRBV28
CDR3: ASSLTGLPIQY

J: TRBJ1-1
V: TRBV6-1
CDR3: ASGGQLNTEAF

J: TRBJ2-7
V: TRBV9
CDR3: ASSVGTASYEQY

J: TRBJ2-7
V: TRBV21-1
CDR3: ASRTYEQY

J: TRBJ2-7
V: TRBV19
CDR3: ASSIRHSYEQY

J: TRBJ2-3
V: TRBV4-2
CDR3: ASSQDLYSTDTQY

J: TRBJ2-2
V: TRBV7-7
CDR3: ASSLDGNTGELF

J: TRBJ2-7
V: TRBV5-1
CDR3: ASSLGQGVGEQY

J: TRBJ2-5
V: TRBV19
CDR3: ASSIPGGGLETQY

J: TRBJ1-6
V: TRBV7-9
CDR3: ASSWTPGQLH

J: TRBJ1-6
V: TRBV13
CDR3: ASSSQTDYNSPLH

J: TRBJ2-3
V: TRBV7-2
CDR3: ASSFRLAQNKDTQY

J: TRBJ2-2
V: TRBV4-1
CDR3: ASSQDWDLNTGELF

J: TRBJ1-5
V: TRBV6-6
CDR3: ASSDTGESQPQH

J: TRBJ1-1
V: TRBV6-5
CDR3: ASSYSGYGTEAF

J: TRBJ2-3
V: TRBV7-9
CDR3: ASSSGQEAQTDTQY

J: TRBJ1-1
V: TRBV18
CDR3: ASSPDRGRGGTEAF

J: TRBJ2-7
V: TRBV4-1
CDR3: ASSPLGQAPGYEQY

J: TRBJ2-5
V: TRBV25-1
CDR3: ASSEFLGGQETQY

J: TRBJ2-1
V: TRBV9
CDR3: ASSVPGIYNEQF

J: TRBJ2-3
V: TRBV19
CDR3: ASSPAGTSGDTQY

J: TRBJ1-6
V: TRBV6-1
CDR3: ASRQSSYNSPLH

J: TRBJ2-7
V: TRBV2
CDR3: ASSIQGADPEQY

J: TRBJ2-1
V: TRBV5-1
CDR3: ASSYSRGYPSYNEQF

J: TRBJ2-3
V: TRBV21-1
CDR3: ASSRHDGTDTQY

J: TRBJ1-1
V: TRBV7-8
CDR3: ASSPATVGIEAF

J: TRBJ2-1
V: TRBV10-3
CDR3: AISGGFSGRDSYNEQF

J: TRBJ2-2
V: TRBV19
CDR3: ASSTMKDTGELF

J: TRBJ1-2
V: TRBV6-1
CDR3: ASTDHLPSRRGGNYGYT

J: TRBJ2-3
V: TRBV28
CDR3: ASSFGERADTQY

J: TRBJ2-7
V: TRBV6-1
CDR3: ASSEANYEQY

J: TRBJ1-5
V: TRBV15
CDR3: ATSVLGGNQPQH

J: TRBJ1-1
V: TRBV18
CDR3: ASSPLAQVNTEAF

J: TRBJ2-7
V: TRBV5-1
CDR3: ASSLWSESYEQY

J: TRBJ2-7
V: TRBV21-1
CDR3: ASSKVGGRSPYEQY

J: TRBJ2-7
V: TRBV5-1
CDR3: ASSPIAGGVSYEQY

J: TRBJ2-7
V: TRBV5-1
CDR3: ASSLAGTNEQY

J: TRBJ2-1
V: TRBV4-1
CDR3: ASTSRGYNEQF

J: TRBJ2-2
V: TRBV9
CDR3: ASSVTGSGGGELF

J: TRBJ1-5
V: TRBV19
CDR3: ASRDRSGRTSNQPQH

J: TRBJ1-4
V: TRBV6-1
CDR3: ASSDAYRGREKLF

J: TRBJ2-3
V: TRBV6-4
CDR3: ASSVGTSGVYTQY

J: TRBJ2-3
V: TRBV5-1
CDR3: ASSLKSGGSTDTQY